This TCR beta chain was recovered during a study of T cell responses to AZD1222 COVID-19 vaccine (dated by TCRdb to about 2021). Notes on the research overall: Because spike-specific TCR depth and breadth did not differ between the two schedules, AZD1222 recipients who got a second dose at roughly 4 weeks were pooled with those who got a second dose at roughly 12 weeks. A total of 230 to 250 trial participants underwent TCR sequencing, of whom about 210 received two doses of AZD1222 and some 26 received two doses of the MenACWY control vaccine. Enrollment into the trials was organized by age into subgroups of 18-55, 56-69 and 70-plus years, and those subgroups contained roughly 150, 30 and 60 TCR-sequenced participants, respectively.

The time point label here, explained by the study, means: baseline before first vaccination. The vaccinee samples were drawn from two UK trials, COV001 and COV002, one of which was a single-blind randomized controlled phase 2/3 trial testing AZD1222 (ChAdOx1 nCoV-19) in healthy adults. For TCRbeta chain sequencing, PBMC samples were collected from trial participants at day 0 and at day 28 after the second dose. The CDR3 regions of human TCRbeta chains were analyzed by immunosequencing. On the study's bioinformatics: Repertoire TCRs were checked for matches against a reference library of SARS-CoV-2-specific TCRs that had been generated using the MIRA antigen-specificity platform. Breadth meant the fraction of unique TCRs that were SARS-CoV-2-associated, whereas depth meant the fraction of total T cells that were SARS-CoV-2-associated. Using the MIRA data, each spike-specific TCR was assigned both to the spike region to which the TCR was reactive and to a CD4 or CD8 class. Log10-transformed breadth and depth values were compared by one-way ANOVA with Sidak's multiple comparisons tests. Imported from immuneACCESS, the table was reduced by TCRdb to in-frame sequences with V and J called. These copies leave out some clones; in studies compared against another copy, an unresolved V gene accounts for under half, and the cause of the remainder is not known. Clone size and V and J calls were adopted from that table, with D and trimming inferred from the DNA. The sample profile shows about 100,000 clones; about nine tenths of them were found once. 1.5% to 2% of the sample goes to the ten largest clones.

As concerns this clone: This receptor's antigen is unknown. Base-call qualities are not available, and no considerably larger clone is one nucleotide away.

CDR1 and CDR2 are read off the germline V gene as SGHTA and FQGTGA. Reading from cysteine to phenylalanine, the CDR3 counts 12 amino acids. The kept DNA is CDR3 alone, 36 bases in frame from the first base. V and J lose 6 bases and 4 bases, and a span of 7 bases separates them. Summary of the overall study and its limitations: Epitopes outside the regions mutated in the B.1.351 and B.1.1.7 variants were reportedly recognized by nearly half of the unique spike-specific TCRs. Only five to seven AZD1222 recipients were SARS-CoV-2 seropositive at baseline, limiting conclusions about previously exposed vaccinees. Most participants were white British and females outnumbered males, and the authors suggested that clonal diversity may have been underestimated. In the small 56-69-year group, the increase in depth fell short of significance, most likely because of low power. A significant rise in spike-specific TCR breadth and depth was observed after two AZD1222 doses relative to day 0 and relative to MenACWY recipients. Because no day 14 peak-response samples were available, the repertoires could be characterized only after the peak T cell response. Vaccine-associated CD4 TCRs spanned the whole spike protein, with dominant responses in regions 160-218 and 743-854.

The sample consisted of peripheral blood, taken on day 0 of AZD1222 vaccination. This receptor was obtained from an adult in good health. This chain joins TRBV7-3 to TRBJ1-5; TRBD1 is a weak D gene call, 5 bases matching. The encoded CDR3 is CASRGENQPQHF. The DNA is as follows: TGTGCCAGCAGAGGGGAAAATCAGCCCCAGCATTTT.